This T cell receptor (beta chain) was found in a study of cytomegalovirus exposure and HLA in healthy donors. Study results and limitations: About 87% or about 30% of the time was how often most TCR beta V segments were productive, according to an earlier analysis. Reports state that TCR beta sequences accurately predicted most subjects' HLA-A and HLA-B alleles.

As regards this clone: The antigen remains undetermined.

Researchers ran the PCR with 60 Vbeta and 13 Jbeta primers. Libraries were prepared by immunoSEQ multiplex PCR; TCRdb keeps only in-frame clonotypes and omits some of them. The sample includes around 150,000 clones, 70% to 85% of them seen just once. Germline CDR1 and CDR2: SGHRS and YFSETQ. This CDR3 is 14 amino acids long. Sample: PBMCs. V usage is TRBV5-1 and J usage is TRBJ2-5, with TRBD2 matching 9 bases. Matching the DNA end better, TRBJ2-7 makes the J call doubtful. The sequence derives from a man aged 35-49 years in good health and CMV-seronegative. For the CDR3, the DNA is TGCGCCAGCAGCTCTATAGCGGGAGTTGCCGAGCAGTACTTC. Amino acid sequence: CASSSIAGVAEQYF.